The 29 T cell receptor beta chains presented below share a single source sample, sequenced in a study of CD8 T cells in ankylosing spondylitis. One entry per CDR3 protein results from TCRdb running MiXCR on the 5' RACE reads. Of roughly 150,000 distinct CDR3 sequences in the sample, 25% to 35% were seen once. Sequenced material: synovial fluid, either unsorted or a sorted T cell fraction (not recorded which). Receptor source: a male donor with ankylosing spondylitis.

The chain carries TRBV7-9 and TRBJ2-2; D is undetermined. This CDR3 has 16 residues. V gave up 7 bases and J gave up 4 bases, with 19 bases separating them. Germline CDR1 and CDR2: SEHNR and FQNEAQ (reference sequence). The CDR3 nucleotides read TGTGCCAGCACCATGTGGCCAGGTGGCGGCACCGGGGAGCTGTTTTTT. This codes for CASTMWPGGGTGELFF.

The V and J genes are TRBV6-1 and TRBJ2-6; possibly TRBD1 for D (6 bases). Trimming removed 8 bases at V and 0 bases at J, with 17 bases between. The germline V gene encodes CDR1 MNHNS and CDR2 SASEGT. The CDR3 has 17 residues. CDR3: CASRDTFVNSGANVLTF. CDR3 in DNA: TGTGCCAGCCGGGACACCTTCGTCAACTCTGGGGCCAACGTCCTGACTTTC.

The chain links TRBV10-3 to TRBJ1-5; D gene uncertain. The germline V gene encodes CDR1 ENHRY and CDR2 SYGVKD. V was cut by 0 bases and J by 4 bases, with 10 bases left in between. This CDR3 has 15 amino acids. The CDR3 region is CAISESIQNNQPQHF. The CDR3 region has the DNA TGTGCCATCAGTGAGTCGATCCAGAATAATCAGCCCCAGCATTTT.

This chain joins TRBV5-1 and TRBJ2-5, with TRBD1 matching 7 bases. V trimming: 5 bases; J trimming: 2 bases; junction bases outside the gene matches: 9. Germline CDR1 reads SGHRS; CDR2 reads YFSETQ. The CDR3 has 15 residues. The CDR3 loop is CASRTGTVGQETQYF. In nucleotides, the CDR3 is TGCGCCAGCAGGACCGGGACAGTGGGTCAAGAGACCCAGTACTTC.

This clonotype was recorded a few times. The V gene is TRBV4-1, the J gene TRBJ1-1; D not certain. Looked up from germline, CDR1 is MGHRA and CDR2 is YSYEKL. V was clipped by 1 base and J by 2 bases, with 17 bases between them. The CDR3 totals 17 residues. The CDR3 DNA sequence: TGCGCCAGCAGCCAAGGAGCCGAGGTAGGGCGCAACACTGAAGCTTTCTTT. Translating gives CASSQGAEVGRNTEAFF.

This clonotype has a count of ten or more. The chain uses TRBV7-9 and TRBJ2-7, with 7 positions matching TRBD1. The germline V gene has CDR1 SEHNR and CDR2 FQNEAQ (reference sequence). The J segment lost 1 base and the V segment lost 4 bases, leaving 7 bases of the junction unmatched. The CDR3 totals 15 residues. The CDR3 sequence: CASSSTGKRSYEQYF. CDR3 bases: TGTGCCAGCAGCTCGACAGGGAAGCGGTCCTACGAGCAGTACTTC.

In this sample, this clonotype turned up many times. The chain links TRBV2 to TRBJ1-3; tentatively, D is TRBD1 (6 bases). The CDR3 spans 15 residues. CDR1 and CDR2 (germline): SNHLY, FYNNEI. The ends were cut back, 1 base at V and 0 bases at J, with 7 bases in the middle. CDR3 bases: TGTGCCAGCAGTGAAGACAGGGTCTCTGGAAACACCATATATTTT. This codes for CASSEDRVSGNTIYF.

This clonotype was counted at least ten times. CDR3 region: CTSGRNQETQYF. DNA of the CDR3: TGCACTAGCGGGAGGAACCAAGAGACCCAGTACTTC. This rearrangement joins TRBV20-1 to TRBJ2-5; 11 nucleotides align to TRBD2. This CDR3 comprises 12 residues. Germline V gene lookup returns CDR1 DFQATT and CDR2 SNEGSKA (reference sequence).

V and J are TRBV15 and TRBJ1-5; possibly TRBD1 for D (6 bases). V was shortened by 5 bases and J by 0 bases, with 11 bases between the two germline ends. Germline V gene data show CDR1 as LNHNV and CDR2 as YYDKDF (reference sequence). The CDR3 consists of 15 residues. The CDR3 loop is CATSDGGGSNQPQHF. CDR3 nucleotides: TGTGCCACCAGCGACGGAGGGGGTAGCAATCAGCCCCAGCATTTT.

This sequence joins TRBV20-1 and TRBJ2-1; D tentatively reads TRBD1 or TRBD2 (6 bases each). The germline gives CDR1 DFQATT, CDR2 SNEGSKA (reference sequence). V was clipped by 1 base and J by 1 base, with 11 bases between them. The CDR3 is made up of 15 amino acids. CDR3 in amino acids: CSARVTGRSYNEQFF. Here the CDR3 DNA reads TGCAGTGCTAGAGTTACAGGGAGGTCCTACAATGAGCAGTTCTTC.

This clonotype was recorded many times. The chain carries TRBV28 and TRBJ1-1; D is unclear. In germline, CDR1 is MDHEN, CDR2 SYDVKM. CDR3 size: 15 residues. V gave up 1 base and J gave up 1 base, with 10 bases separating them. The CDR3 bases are TGTGCCAGCAGTTTATCCGCCCGGGGGAACACTGAAGCTTTCTTT. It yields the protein CASSLSARGNTEAFF. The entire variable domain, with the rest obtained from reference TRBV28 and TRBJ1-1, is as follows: DVKVTQSSRYLVKRTGEKVFLECVQDMDHENMFWYRQDPGLGLRLIYFSYDVKMKEKGDIPEGYSVSREKKERFSLILESASTNQTSMYLCASSLSARGNTEAFFGQGTRLTVV.

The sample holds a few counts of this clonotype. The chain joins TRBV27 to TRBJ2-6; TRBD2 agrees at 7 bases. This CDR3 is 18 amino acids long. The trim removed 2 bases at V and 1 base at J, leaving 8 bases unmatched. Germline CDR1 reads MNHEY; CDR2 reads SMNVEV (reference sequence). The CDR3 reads CASSLLKRGGSGANVLTF. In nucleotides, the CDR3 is TGTGCCAGCAGTTTACTGAAGCGGGGAGGGTCTGGGGCCAACGTCCTGACTTTC.

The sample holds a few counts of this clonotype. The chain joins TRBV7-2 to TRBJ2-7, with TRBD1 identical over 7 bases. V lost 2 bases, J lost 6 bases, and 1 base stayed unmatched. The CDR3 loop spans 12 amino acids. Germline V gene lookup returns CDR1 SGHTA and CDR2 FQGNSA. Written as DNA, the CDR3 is TGTGCCAGCAGCTTAACAGGGGTCGAGCAGTACTTC. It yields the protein CASSLTGVEQYF.

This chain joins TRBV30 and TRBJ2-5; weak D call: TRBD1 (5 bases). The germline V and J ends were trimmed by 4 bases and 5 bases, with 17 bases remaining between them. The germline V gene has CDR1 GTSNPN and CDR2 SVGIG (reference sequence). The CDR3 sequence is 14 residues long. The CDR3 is CAWKGRNLGETQYF. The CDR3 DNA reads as TGTGCCTGGAAGGGGCGGAATCTTGGGGAGACCCAGTACTTC. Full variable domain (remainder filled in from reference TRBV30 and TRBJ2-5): SQTIHQWPATLVQPVGSPLSLECTVEGTSNPNLYWYRQAAGRGLQLLFYSVGIGQISSEVPQNLSASRPQDRQFILSSKKLLLSDSGFYLCAWKGRNLGETQYFGPGTRLLVL.

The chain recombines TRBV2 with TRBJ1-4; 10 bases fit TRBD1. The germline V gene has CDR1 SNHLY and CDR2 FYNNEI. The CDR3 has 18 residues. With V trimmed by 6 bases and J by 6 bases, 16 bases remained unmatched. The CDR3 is CASSRGTGVNPEYEKLFF. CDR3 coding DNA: TGTGCCAGCAGCCGAGGGACAGGGGTGAATCCGGAATATGAAAAACTGTTTTTT.

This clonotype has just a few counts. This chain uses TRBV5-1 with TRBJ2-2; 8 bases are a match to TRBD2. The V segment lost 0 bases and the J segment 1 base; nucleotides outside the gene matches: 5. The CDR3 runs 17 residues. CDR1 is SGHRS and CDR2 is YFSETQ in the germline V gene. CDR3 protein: CASSLGLARLNTGELFF. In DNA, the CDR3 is TGCGCCAGCAGCTTGGGACTAGCGCGGCTGAACACCGGGGAGCTGTTTTTT.

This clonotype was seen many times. The DNA for the CDR3 is TGTGCCAGCAGTATATACAGAGAAGCTTTCTTT. It encodes CASSIYREAFF. The chain uses TRBV25-1 and TRBJ1-1; D gene uncertain. The V end lost 5 bases, the J end lost 8 bases, and 9 bases lay between the germline ends. The CDR3 runs 11 residues. Germline V lookup: CDR1 MGHDK, CDR2 SYGVNS. Complete variable domain (other parts from reference TRBV25-1 and TRBJ1-1): EADIYQTPRYLVIGTGKKITLECSQTMGHDKMYWYQQDPGMELHLIHYSYGVNSTEKGDLSSESTVSRIRTEHFPLTLESARPSHTSQYLCASSIYREAFFGQGTRLTVV.

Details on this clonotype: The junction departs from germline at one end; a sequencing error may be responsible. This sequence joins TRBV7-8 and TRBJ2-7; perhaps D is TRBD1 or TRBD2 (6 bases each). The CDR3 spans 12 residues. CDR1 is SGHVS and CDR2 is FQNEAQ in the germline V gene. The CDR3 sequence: CASSAWGDMYLF. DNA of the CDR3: TGTGCCAGCAGCGCCTGGGGGGACATGTACCTCTTC.

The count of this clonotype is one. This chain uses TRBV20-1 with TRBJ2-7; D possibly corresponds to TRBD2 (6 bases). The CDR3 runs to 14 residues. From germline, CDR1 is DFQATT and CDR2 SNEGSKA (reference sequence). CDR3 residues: CTGPMVGRTYEQYF. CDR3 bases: TGCACGGGGCCTATGGTTGGGAGGACCTACGAGCAGTACTTC.

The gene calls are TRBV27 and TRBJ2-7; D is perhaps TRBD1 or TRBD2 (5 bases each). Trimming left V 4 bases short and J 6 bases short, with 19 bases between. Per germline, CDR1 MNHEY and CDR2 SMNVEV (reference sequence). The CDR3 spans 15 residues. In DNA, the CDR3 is TGTGCCAGCAGTTCTTGGGACCGCCAAAGTGGCGAGCAGTACTTC. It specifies CASSSWDRQSGEQYF.

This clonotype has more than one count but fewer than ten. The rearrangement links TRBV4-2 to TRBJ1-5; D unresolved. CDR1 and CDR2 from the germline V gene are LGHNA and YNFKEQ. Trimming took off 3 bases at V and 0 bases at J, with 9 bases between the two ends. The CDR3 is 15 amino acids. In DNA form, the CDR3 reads TGTGCCAGCAGCCAGGACCTCAATAGCAATCAGCCCCAGCATTTT. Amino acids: CASSQDLNSNQPQHF.

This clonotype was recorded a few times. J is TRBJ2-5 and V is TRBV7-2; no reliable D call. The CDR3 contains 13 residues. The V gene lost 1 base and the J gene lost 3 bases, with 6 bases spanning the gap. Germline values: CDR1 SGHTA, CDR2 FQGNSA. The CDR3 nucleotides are TGTGCCAGCAGCTTAGTGGTAGAAGAGACCCAGTACTTC. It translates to CASSLVVEETQYF.

CDR3 in amino acids: CSARGRGRTGELFF. Written as DNA, the CDR3 is TGCAGCGCGAGGGGGCGGGGGCGCACCGGGGAGCTGTTTTTT. The J gene is TRBJ2-2, the V gene TRBV29-1; D tentatively reads TRBD1 or TRBD2 (7 bases each). CDR1 SQVTM and CDR2 ANQGSEA come from the germline V gene. V was clipped by 7 bases and J by 4 bases, with 16 bases between them. The CDR3 has 14 amino acids.

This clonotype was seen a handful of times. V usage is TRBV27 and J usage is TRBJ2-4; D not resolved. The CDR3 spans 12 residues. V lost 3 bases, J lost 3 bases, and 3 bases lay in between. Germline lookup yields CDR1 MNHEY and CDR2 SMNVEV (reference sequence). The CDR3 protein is CASSFVKNIQYF. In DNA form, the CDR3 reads TGTGCCAGCAGTTTCGTCAAAAACATTCAGTACTTC.

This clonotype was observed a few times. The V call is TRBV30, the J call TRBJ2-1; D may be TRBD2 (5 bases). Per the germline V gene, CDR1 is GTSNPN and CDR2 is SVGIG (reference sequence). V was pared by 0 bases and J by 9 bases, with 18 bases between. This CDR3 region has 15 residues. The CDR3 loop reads CAWSVGLATSSEQFF. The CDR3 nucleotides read TGTGCCTGGAGTGTAGGGCTAGCAACCTCCAGTGAGCAGTTCTTC.

DNA for the CDR3: TGTGCCAGCATGCTAAGGGAGGTGACCTACGAGCAGTACTTC. Translating it yields CASMLREVTYEQYF. The chain is built from TRBV7-2 and TRBJ2-7, with D perhaps TRBD2 (6 bases). The V end lost 7 bases, the J end lost 2 bases, and 15 bases lay between the germline ends. This CDR3 contains 14 residues. CDR1 and CDR2 from the germline V gene are SGHTA and FQGNSA.

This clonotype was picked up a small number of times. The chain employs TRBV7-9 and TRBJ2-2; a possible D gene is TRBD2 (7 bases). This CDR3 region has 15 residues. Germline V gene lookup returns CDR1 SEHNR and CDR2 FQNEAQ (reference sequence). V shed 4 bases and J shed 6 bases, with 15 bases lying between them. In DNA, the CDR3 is TGTGCCAGCAGCTCTAGAGGCGGGGGCCCCGGGGAGCTGTTTTTT. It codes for CASSSRGGGPGELFF.

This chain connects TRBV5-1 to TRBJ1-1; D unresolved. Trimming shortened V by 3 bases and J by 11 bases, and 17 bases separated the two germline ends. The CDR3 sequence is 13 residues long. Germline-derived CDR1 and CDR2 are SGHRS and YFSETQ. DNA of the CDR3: TGCGCCAGCAGCTCACTCACGGGTGCGGACGCTTTCTTT. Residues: CASSSLTGADAFF.

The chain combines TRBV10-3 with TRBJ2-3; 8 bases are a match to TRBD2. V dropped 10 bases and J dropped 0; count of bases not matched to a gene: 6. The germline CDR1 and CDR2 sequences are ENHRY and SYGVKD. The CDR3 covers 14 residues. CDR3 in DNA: TGTGCCACCTCGGGGGGGCTGAGCACAGATACGCAGTATTTT. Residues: CATSGGLSTDTQYF.